This T cell receptor (beta chain) was sequenced in a study of CD8+ T cells in alopecia areata. On this clone itself: As yet, its antigen is unknown.

Trimming took 1 base from V and 7 from J, leaving 5 bases between them. Germline V CDR1 and CDR2: SEHNR, FQNEAQ (reference sequence). The CDR3 is made up of 12 amino acids. Isolated RNA was reverse transcribed into cDNA used as the sequencing template. Repertoires were generated with immunoSEQ multiplex PCR, while TCRdb's copy carries only in-frame clones and drops some. The repertoire has 150,000 to 200,000 clones, 51% of them found once; the top ten carry around 10%. Study findings and constraints: In scalp, tofacitinib significantly decreased clonality and expanded CD8+ clones among the top 100.

Described treatment: oral pan-JAK inhibitor, 5-10 mg twice daily. The chain recombines TRBV7-9 with TRBJ2-1; D is unclear. The TCR originated in a human donor with alopecia areata. The input for sequencing was CD8+ T cells sorted from blood, taken around week 54, from a patient treated with tofacitinib. The DNA for the CDR3 is TGTGCCAGCAGCTTAGGGCATAATGAGCAGTTCTTC. As protein: CASSLGHNEQFF.